Here is one T cell receptor (beta chain) with its context. Its antigen remains unidentified. The sample is drawn from a study of identical twins. General study results and limits: Alpha sequences out of frame and shared by twins had excess low generation probability. Insertion counts were lower in abundant cord blood beta clonotypes, a trend that memory repertoires did not show.

TCRdb used MiXCR to reprocess the 5' RACE reads, holding one entry per CDR3 protein. This table holds 400,000 to 550,000 distinct CDR3 sequences, roughly 26% found once. CDR1 and CDR2 from the germline V gene are ENHRY and SYGVKD. This CDR3 comprises 13 residues. V dropped 3 bases and J dropped 8 bases, with 13 bases sitting between them. These same records also appear under a second study, on T cells expressing NK-cell markers.

The sequence came from a woman younger than 35 in good health. The sample taken for sequencing was CD4+ T cells sorted from blood. The chain carries TRBV10-3 and TRBJ1-1; no definite D call. The CDR3 reads CAISDYLVAEAFF. CDR3 nucleotide sequence: TGTGCCATCAGTGACTATCTGGTGGCAGAAGCTTTCTTT.